This TCR beta chain was profiled in a study of cytomegalovirus exposure and HLA in healthy donors. The CDR3 has 15 amino acids. CDR1 is SGDLS and CDR2 is YYNGEE in the germline V gene. Primers included in the PCR were 60 Vbeta and 13 Jbeta primers. Repertoires were generated with immunoSEQ multiplex PCR, while TCRdb's copy carries only in-frame clones and drops some. Found here are 170,000 or so clones, 60% to 85% of them singletons; the top ten hold about 3.4%. As for this clone: Relative to the germline gene, one junction end is altered; a read error may explain this.

The sequenced material came from PBMCs. This rearrangement joins TRBV9 to TRBJ2-6; TRBD1 is a possible D gene (6 bases). This receptor was taken from a woman aged 50 to 60 in good health and CMV-seropositive. The chain's CDR3 is CASSVRGAGANGLTF. For the CDR3, the DNA is TGTGCCAGCAGCGTCAGGGGTGCTGGGGCCAACGGCCTGACTTTC.